This T cell receptor beta chain was retrieved from a study of blood T cell repertoires in COVID-19. This clone was seen only a few times. This CDR3 is built from 16 residues. The V gene's germline CDR1 is KGHSH and CDR2 LQKENI. Trimming took 6 bases from V and 8 from J; bases not matched to a gene: 18. The table came from immunoSEQ multiplex PCR; TCRdb's copy has only in-frame clones and leaves some out. The sample contains 100,000 to 130,000 clones, approximately 82% of which appear only once. The clonotype comes from a woman in her 70s with acute or convalescent COVID-19. Sequencing input: peripheral blood. The chain employs TRBV18 and TRBJ1-2; 7 bases map to TRBD1. In DNA, the CDR3 is TGTGCCAGCTCCCCTACCCAGACAGGGAGTCCAGCAGGCTACACCTTC. Translating it yields CASSPTQTGSPAGYTF.